This T cell receptor (beta chain) appears in the sequencing data of a study of blood T cell repertoires in COVID-19. Background on the study: The origin of the acute and convalescent COVID-19 samples was the United States, Italy and Spain.

How the authors handled the data: Amplified reference gene primers provided the basis for estimating nucleated cell counts. TCRdb keeps only in-frame clones here, not all; method: immunoSEQ multiplex PCR. For V, J and clone size, that table is used; D and trimming come from the DNA. The top ten clones hold 7.5% to 9.5% of a sample with about 200,000 clones, 82% of them seen once. The Seattle patients, enrolled during active infection, were followed longitudinally. From germline, CDR1 is SGHRS and CDR2 YFSETQ. CDR3 size: 16 residues. V shed 3 bases, J shed 1 base, and the junction held 8 bases outside the gene matches.

The receptor was derived from a woman of 80 years or more with COVID-19, enrolled during active disease. The chain couples TRBV5-1 to TRBJ2-3; the match to TRBD2 covers 7 bases. The sample consisted of peripheral blood. The CDR3: CASSSPSGIGTDTQYF. For the CDR3, the DNA is TGCGCCAGCAGCTCCCCTAGCGGAATAGGCACAGATACGCAGTATTTT. The entire variable domain, with the rest obtained from reference TRBV5-1 and TRBJ2-3, is as follows: KAGVTQTPRYLIKTRGQQVTLSCSPISGHRSVSWYQQTPGQGLQFLFEYFSETQRNKGNFPGRFSGRQFSNSRSEMNVSTLELGDSALYLCASSSPSGIGTDTQYFGPGTRLTVL.